The T cell receptor beta chain under discussion was sequenced for a study of blood T cell repertoires in COVID-19. Study details: Donors in the United States, Italy and Spain gave samples during acute or convalescent COVID-19.

Trimming stripped 5 bases from V and 4 bases from J, with 14 bases between. This CDR3 comprises 15 residues. Germline CDR1 is SEHNR and CDR2 is FQNEAQ (reference sequence). Per the original data handling: Estimated nucleated cell counts came from reference gene primer amplification. Sequencing was performed with immunoSEQ multiplex PCR; in TCRdb, only in-frame clones are kept and a portion is missing. The D gene and trimming were derived from the DNA, and the V and J assignments and clone size from that table. The sample consists of about 480,000 clones, 87% of them appearing once. Participants had their cohort set by participant-reported clinical history.

The source of this sequence is a woman younger than 30 with acute COVID-19. V gene TRBV7-9 combines with J gene TRBJ1-4, with D possibly being TRBD1 (6 bases). The sample taken for sequencing was PBMCs or T cells enriched from blood (not recorded which). This CDR3 is CASSPAGAVNEKLFF. CDR3 coding DNA: TGTGCCAGCAGCCCCGCGGGGGCCGTTAATGAAAAACTGTTTTTT.